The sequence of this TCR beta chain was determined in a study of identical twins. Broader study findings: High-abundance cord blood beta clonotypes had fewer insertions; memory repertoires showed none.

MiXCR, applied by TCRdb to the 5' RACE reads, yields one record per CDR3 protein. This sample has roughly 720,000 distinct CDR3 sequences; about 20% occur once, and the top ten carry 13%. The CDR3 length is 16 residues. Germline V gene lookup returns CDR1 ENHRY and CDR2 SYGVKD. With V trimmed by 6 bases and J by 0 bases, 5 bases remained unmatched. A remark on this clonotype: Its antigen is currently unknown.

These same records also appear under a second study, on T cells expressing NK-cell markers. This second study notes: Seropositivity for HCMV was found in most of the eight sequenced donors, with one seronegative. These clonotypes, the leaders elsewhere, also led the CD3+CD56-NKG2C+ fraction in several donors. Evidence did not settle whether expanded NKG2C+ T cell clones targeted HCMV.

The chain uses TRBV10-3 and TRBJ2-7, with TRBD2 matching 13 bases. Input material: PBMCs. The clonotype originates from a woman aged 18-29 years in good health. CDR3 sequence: CAIRDTSGGVSYEQYF. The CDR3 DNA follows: TGTGCCATCAGAGACACTAGCGGGGGGGTCTCCTACGAGCAGTACTTC.